The sample holds many counts of the clone carrying this TCR beta chain. This entry belongs to a study of blood T cell repertoires in COVID-19. Per germline, CDR1 MDHEN and CDR2 SYDVKM. CDR3 length: 16 amino acids. J gave up 5 bases and V 1 base, and 9 bases lay outside the gene matches. TCRdb's copy holds only in-frame clones and misses some; the assay was immunoSEQ multiplex PCR. The sample includes roughly 290,000 clones, approximately 90% of them seen just once. V is TRBV28 and J is TRBJ2-3; 7 nucleotides line up with TRBD1. Specimen: peripheral blood. The source of this sequence is a woman under 40 with COVID-19, enrolled during active disease. The CDR3 coding sequence is TGTGCCAGCAGTTTATTCAGGGGGTCTCGCGGAGATACGCAGTATTTT. Translated: CASSLFRGSRGDTQYF.